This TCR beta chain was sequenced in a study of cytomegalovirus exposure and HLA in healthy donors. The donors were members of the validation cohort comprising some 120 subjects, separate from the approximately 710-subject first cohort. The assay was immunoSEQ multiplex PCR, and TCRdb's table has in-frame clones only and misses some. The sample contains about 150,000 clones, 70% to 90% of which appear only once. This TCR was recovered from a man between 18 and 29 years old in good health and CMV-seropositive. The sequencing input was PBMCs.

In nucleotides, the CDR3 is TGCAGCGTTGAAGATCTCGAGGGTCTGGGAGCTGAGCAGTTCTTC. Protein product: CSVEDLEGLGAEQFF. The chain has TRBV29-1 and TRBJ2-1; possibly TRBD2 for D (5 bases). V lost 0 bases and J lost 9, with 18 bases in between. Germline CDR1 SQVTM, CDR2 ANQGSEA. The CDR3 consists of 15 residues.